Below, 19 T cell receptor beta chains from the same sample are listed, as sequenced in a study of yellow fever vaccine responses in identical twins. TCRdb reprocessed the RT-PCR reads via MiXCR and lists one record per CDR3 protein. In the table there are roughly 5,400 distinct CDR3 sequences, just over 85% of which are singletons. The sample was T cells from blood (PBMCs), unsorted or a sorted subset (not recorded which), taken before or after yellow fever vaccination (not recorded which). The receptors originated from a woman aged 18-30 years who received the yellow fever vaccine.

This chain joins TRBV24-1 and TRBJ2-2; D gene uncertain. Trimming cost V 4 bases and J 0 bases, with 5 bases left between them. Germline V CDR1 and CDR2: KGHDR, SFDVKD. The CDR3 covers 14 residues. Written as DNA, the CDR3 is TGTGCCACCAGTGACCGATCGAACACCGGGGAGCTGTTTTTT. Translated, it gives CATSDRSNTGELFF.

The chain carries TRBV28 and TRBJ2-1; D is uncertain. Deletions cut 3 bases from V and 6 bases from J, with 6 bases between. Germline V gives CDR1 MDHEN, CDR2 SYDVKM. This CDR3 spans 12 amino acids. This CDR3 reads CASSFAINEQFF. Here the CDR3 DNA reads TGTGCCAGCAGTTTCGCGATCAATGAGCAGTTCTTC.

The chain carries TRBV7-9 and TRBJ2-2; tentative D call: TRBD2 (5 bases). Trimming pared 1 base from V and 7 bases from J, leaving 10 bases between. The CDR3 runs 14 residues. Germline V gene data show CDR1 as SEHNR and CDR2 as FQNEAQ (reference sequence). The chain's CDR3 is CASSLGRGIGELFF. The CDR3 nucleotides are TGTGCCAGCAGCTTAGGCCGAGGGATCGGGGAGCTGTTTTTT.

The genes are TRBV7-2 and TRBJ2-6; possibly TRBD1 for D (5 bases). CDR3 length: 15 residues. Trimming stripped 5 bases from V and 2 bases from J, with 10 bases between. Germline CDR1 is SGHTA and CDR2 is FQGNSA. CDR3 residues: CASSRSGTGANVLTF. For the CDR3, the DNA is TGTGCCAGCAGCAGATCAGGGACTGGGGCCAACGTCCTGACTTTC.

This clonotype was detected only once. The CDR3 reads CASSFRVDGDEQFF. In DNA form, the CDR3 reads TGTGCCAGCAGCTTTCGAGTGGACGGGGATGAGCAGTTCTTC. The V call is TRBV11-1, the J call TRBJ2-1; weak D call: TRBD2 (5 bases). With 3 bases removed from V and 8 bases from J, the gap between germline ends came to 14 bases. This CDR3 has 14 residues. Germline CDR1 is SGHAT and CDR2 is FQDESV (reference sequence). The complete variable domain, with remaining parts taken from reference TRBV11-1 and TRBJ2-1, reads EAEVAQSPRYKITEKSQAVAFWCDPISGHATLYWYRQILGQGPELLVQFQDESVVDDSQLPKDRFSAERLKGVDSTLKIQPAELGDSAMYLCASSFRVDGDEQFFGPGTRLTVL.

This clonotype was seen only once. The chain combines TRBV14 with TRBJ2-2; a possible D gene is TRBD1 (6 bases). The CDR3 runs 16 residues. The V and J ends lost 4 bases and 5 bases respectively, with 17 bases between them. Germline lookup yields CDR1 SGHDN and CDR2 FVKESK. The CDR3 sequence is CASSLRGGWETGELFF. For the CDR3, the DNA is TGTGCCAGCAGCCTAAGAGGGGGATGGGAAACCGGGGAGCTGTTTTTT.

CDR3: CASSLGGYEQYF. The CDR3 coding sequence is TGTGCCAGCAGCTTGGGTGGGTACGAGCAGTACTTC. V gene TRBV5-4 combines with J gene TRBJ2-7; the D is unclear. CDR3 length: 12 amino acids. With 0 bases removed from V and 4 bases from J, the gap between germline ends came to 5 bases. In germline, CDR1 is SGHNT, CDR2 YYREEE (reference sequence).

J is TRBJ1-4 and V is TRBV28, with TRBD1 matching over 8 bases. CDR1 and CDR2 from the germline V gene are MDHEN and SYDVKM. V lost 7 bases, J lost 0 bases, and 7 bases stayed unmatched. This CDR3 contains 16 residues. The CDR3 region is CASTGQGGATNEKLFF. CDR3 coding DNA: TGTGCCAGCACCGGACAGGGTGGAGCAACTAATGAAAAACTGTTTTTT.

The chain employs TRBV19 and TRBJ1-4; TRBD1 might be the D (6 bases). Trimming cost V 3 bases and J 12 bases, with 20 bases left between them. The CDR3 loop spans 15 amino acids. Germline V lookup: CDR1 LNHDA, CDR2 SQIVND (reference sequence). The DNA of the CDR3 is TGTGCCAGTAGTATTGGTGGGACTCCGGCAGGGGAACTGTTTTTT. Translation gives CASSIGGTPAGELFF. Together with reference TRBV19 and TRBJ1-4, the CDR3 gives the full variable domain: DGGITQSPKYLFRKEGQNVTLSCEQNLNHDAMYWYRQDPGQGLRLIYYSQIVNDFQKGDIAEGYSVSREKKESFPLTVTSAQKNPTAFYLCASSIGGTPAGELFFGSGTQLSVL.

The chain has TRBV28 and TRBJ2-1; 11 nucleotides line up with TRBD1. This CDR3 comprises 14 residues. Trimming removed 4 bases from V and 8 bases from J; junction bases left unmatched: 4. CDR1 and CDR2 from the germline V gene are MDHEN and SYDVKM. The DNA of the CDR3 is TGTGCCAGCAGTTCGAGGACAGGGGGCGATGAGCAGTTCTTC. This gives the protein CASSSRTGGDEQFF.

The chain links TRBV29-1 to TRBJ2-1, with 7 bases fitting TRBD2. The junction had 4 bases not matched to a gene; V was cut back by 5 bases and J by 0 bases. This CDR3 has 14 amino acids. Germline V gene lookup returns CDR1 SQVTM and CDR2 ANQGSEA. CDR3 residues: CSVLGGSSYNEQFF. Here the CDR3 DNA reads TGCAGCGTTTTGGGCGGGAGCTCCTACAATGAGCAGTTCTTC.

This rearrangement joins TRBV19 to TRBJ1-3; no reliable D call. This CDR3 is built from 12 residues. Germline V CDR1 and CDR2: LNHDA, SQIVND (reference sequence). V was pared by 5 bases and J by 8 bases, with 10 bases between. CDR3 region: CASSSPGYTIYF. In DNA, the CDR3 is TGTGCCAGTAGTTCCCCAGGATACACCATATATTTT.

This chain joins TRBV10-3 and TRBJ2-1; 13 bases match TRBD2. This CDR3 has 14 residues. The junction had 11 bases not matched to a gene; V was cut back by 11 bases and J by 10 bases. CDR1 ENHRY and CDR2 SYGVKD come from the germline V gene. CDR3 coding DNA: TGTGCCTCGAAAGGACTAGCGGGGGCTGGGGAGCAGTTCTTC. Its translation: CASKGLAGAGEQFF.

The CDR3: CASSPLVPTNYGYTF. Written as DNA, the CDR3 is TGCGCCAGCAGCCCCCTAGTACCTACTAACTATGGCTACACCTTC. The V and J genes are TRBV4-1 and TRBJ1-2, with D hard to call. The CDR3 totals 15 residues. CDR1 is MGHRA, CDR2 YSYEKL, per germline. Deletions cut 4 bases from V and 0 bases from J, with 12 bases between.

The gene calls are TRBV6-2 or TRBV6-3 and TRBJ2-3; no reliable D call. Germline V CDR1 and CDR2: MNHEY, SVGEGT. Trimming removed 6 bases from V and 3 bases from J, with 13 bases in between. The CDR3 covers 14 residues. CDR3 residues: CASSHALETDTQYF. The DNA of the CDR3 is TGTGCCAGCAGCCACGCCCTGGAGACAGATACGCAGTATTTT.

The gene calls are TRBV6-1 and TRBJ2-3; 13 nucleotides match TRBD2. This CDR3 is 15 amino acids long. Trimming cost V 5 bases and J 2 bases; bases outside gene matches: 1. CDR1 and CDR2 from the germline V gene are MNHNS and SASEGT. CDR3 in DNA: TGTGCCAGCAGTACTAGCGGGGGGGCCACAGATACGCAGTATTTT. It specifies CASSTSGGATDTQYF.

The rearrangement uses TRBV11-1 and TRBJ1-5; 7 bases are shared with TRBD1. The CDR3 extends over 15 amino acids. With V trimmed by 3 bases and J by 3 bases, 5 bases remained unmatched. Germline CDR1 and CDR2: SGHAT and FQDESV (reference sequence). CDR3 in DNA: TGTGCCAGCAGCTTTCAAGGACAGGCCAATCAGCCCCAGCATTTT. Its translation: CASSFQGQANQPQHF.

This clonotype was recorded once. The genes are TRBV10-2 and TRBJ2-5, with a possible D match to TRBD2 (6 bases). Germline V CDR1 and CDR2: WSHSY, SAAADI. This CDR3 contains 15 residues. V lost 6 bases and J 1 base, leaving 15 bases between the germline ends. The CDR3: CASRDGTSSQETQYF. CDR3 nucleotide sequence: TGCGCCAGCAGGGACGGAACTAGCAGCCAAGAGACCCAGTACTTC.

The V and J genes are TRBV29-1 and TRBJ2-7; TRBD2 matches 7 bases. Germline-derived CDR1 and CDR2 are SQVTM and ANQGSEA. This CDR3 is built from 12 residues. Trimming at V came to 5 bases and at J to 6 bases, leaving 7 bases not matched to a gene. The CDR3 coding sequence is TGCAGCGTTCCGGGGGGTCGAGGCGAGCAGTACTTC. This sequence encodes CSVPGGRGEQYF.